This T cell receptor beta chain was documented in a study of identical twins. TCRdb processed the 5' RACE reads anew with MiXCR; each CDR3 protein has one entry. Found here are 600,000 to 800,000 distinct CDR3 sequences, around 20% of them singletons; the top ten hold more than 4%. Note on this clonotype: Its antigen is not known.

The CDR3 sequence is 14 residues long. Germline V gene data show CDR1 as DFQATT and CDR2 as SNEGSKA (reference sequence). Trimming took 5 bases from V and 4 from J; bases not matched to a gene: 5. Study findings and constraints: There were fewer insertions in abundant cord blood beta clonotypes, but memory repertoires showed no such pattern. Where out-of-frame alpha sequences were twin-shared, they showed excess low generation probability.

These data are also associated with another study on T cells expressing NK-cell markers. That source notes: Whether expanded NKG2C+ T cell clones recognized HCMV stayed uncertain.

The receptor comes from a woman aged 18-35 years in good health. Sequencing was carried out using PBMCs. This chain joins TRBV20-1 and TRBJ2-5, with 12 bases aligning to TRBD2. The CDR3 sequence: CSASTSGSIETQYF. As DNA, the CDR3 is TGCAGTGCTTCGACTAGCGGGAGTATAGAGACCCAGTACTTC.